This TCR beta chain was profiled in a study of T cells in Graves' hyperthyroidism and ophthalmopathy. The study's findings and limits: Blood shared most expanded thyroid clonotypes above 0.001.

Patients counted as stable if ophthalmopathy did not develop within 18 months. Each diagnosis drew on symptoms, thyroxine, TRAb, thyroid ultrasound and orbital computed tomography findings. The length of the CDR3 is 15 residues. The germline gives CDR1 LNHNV, CDR2 YYDKDF (reference sequence). The germline V and J ends were trimmed by 2 bases and 5 bases, with 16 bases remaining between them. TCR beta CDR3 regions were amplified from RNA. With the HTBI primer set, the TCR CDR3 went through a first round of RT-PCR. TCRdb reprocessed the multiplex PCR reads with MiXCR, giving one entry per CDR3 protein. The table records 530,000 or so distinct CDR3 sequences, around 45% of them present only once. This clonotype was recorded a few times. The antigen is undetermined.

The V gene is TRBV15, the J gene TRBJ2-7; possibly TRBD1 for D (6 bases). Sequenced input: peripheral blood or thyroid tissue (not recorded which). This clonotype originated in a woman younger than 35 with Graves' hyperthyroidism. CDR3 loop: CATSRHDRSGDEQYF. CDR3 DNA: TGTGCCACCAGCAGACACGACAGGTCTGGGGACGAGCAGTACTTC.